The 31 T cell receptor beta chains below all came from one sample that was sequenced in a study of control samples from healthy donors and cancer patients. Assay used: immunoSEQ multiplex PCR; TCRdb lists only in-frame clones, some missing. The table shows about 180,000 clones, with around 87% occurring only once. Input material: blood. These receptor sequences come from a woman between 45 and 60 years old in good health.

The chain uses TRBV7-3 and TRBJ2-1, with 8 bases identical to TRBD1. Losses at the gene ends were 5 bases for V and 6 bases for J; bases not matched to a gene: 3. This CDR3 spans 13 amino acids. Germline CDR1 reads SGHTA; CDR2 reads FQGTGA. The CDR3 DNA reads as TGTGCCAGCAGCATTGACAGGGGCAATGAGCAGTTCTTC. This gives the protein CASSIDRGNEQFF.

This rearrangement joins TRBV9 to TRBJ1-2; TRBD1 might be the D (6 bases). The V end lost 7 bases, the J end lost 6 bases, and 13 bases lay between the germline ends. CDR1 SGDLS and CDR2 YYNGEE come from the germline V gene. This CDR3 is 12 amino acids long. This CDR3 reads CASARQEHGYTF. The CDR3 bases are TGTGCCAGCGCCAGACAGGAACATGGCTACACCTTC.

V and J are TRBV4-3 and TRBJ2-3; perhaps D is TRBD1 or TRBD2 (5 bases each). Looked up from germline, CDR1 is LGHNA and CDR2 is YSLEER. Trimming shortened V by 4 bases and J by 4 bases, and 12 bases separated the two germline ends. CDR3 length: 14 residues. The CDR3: CASSLGMGPDTQYF. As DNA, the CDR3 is TGCGCCAGCAGCCTCGGGATGGGGCCAGATACGCAGTATTTT.

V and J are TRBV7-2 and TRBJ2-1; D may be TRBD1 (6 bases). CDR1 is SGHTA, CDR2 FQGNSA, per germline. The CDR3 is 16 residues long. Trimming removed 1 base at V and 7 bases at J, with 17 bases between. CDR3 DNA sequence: TGTGCCAGCAGCTTAGTTCCCCGCAGGGGTGCGAATGAGCAGTTCTTC. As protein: CASSLVPRRGANEQFF.

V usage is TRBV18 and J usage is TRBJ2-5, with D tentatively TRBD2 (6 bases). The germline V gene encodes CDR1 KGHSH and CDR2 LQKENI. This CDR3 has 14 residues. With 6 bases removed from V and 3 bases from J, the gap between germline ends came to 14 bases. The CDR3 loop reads CASSTTGGEETQYF. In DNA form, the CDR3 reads TGTGCCAGCTCCACCACAGGCGGGGAAGAGACCCAGTACTTC.

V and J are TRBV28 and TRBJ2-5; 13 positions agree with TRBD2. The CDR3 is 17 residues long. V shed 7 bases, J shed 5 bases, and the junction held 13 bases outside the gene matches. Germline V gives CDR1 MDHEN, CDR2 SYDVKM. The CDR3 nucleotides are TGTGCCAGCATCGAACGGACTAGCGGGGGCCCCGGGGAGACCCAGTACTTC. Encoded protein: CASIERTSGGPGETQYF.

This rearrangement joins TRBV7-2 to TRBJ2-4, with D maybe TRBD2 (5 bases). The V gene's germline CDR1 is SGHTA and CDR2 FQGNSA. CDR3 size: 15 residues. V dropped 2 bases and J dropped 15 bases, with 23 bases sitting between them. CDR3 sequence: CASSLTTIGRTPWYF. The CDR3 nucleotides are TGTGCCAGCAGCTTAACGACTATTGGCAGGACCCCTTGGTACTTC.

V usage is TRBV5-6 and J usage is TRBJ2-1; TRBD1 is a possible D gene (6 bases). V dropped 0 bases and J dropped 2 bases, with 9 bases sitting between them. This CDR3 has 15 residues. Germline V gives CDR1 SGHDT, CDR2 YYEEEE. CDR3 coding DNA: TGTGCCAGCAGCTTGGGCAGGGGCCCCTACAATGAGCAGTTCTTC. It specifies CASSLGRGPYNEQFF.

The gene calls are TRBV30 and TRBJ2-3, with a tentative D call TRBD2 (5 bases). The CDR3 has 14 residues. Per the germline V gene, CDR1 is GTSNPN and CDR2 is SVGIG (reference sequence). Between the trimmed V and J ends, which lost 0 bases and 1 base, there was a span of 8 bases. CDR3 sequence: CAWSVRSGTDTQYF. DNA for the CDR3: TGTGCCTGGAGTGTTCGTAGCGGCACAGATACGCAGTATTTT.

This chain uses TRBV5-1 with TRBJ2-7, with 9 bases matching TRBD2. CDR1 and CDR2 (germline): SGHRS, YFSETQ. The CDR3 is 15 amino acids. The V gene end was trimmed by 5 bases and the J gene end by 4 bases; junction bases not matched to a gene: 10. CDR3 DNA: TGCGCCAGCAGTTCTGGGGTAGCGGGAGAGTACGAGCAGTACTTC. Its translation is CASSSGVAGEYEQYF.

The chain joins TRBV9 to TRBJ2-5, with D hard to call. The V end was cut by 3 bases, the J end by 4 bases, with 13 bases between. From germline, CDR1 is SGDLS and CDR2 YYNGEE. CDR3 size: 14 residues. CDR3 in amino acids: CASSATSRSETQYF. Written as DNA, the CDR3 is TGTGCCAGCAGCGCCACCTCTAGGTCAGAGACCCAGTACTTC.

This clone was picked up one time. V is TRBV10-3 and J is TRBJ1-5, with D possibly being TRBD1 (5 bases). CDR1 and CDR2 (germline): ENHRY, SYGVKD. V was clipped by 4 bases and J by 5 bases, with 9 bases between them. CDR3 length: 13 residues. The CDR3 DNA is TGTGCCATCAGTGGACCGGGGGATCAGCCCCAGCATTTT. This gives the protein CAISGPGDQPQHF.

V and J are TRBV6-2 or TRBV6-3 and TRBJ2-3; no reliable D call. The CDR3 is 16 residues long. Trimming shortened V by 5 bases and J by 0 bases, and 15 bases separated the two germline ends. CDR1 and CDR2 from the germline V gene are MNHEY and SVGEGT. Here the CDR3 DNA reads TGTGCCAGCAGTACCTTAGTGGCGGATAGCACAGATACGCAGTATTTT. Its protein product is CASSTLVADSTDTQYF.

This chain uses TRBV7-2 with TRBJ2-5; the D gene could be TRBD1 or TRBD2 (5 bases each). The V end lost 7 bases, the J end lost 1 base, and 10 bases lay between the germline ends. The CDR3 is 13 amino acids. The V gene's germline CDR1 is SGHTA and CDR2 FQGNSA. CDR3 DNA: TGTGCCAGCACCCCGGGGCCCCAAGAGACCCAGTACTTC. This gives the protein CASTPGPQETQYF.

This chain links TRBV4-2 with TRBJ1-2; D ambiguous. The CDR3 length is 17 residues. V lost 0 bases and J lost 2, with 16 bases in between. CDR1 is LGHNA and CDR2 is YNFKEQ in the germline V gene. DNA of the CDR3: TGTGCCAGCAGCCAAGATTTGGTACAGCAAGGAAACTATGGCTACACCTTC. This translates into CASSQDLVQQGNYGYTF.

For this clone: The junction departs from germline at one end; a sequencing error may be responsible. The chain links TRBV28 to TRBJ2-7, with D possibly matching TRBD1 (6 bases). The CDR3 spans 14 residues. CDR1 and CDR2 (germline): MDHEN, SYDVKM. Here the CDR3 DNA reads TGTGCCAGCAGTTTAAGGGGGTTCTCCCACGAGCAGTACTTC. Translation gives CASSLRGFSHEQYF.

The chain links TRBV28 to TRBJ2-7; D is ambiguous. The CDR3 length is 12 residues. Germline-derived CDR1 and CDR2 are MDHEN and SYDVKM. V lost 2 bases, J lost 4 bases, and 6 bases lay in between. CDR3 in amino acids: CASSLRMYEQYF. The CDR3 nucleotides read TGTGCCAGCAGTTTAAGAATGTACGAGCAGTACTTC. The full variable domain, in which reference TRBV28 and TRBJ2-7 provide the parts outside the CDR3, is DVKVTQSSRYLVKRTGEKVFLECVQDMDHENMFWYRQDPGLGLRLIYFSYDVKMKEKGDIPEGYSVSREKKERFSLILESASTNQTSMYLCASSLRMYEQYFGPGTRLTVT.

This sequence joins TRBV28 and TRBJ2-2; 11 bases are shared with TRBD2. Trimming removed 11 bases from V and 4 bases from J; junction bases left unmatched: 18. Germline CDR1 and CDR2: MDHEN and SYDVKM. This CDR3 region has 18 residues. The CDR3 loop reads CAGTNDRLAGGITGELFF. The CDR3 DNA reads TGTGCCGGAACAAACGACCGCCTAGCGGGAGGAATCACCGGGGAGCTGTTTTTT.

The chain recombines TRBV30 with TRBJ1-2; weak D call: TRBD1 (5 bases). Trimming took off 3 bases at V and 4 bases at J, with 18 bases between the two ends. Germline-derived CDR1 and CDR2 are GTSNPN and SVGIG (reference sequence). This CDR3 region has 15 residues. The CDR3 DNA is TGTGCCTGGAGGGGTCGGGACCTAGGGTTCTATGGCTACACCTTC. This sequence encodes CAWRGRDLGFYGYTF.

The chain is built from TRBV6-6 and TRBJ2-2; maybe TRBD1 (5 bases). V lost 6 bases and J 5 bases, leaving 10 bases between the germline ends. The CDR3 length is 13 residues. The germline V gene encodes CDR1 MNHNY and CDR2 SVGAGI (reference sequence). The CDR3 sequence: CASRQGQTGELFF. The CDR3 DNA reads TGTGCCAGCAGGCAGGGTCAGACCGGGGAGCTGTTTTTT.

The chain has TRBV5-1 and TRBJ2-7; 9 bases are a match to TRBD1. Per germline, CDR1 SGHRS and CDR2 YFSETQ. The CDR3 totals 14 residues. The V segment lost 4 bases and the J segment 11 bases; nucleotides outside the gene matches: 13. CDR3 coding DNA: TGCGCCAGCAGCCCCCGCCTTGGACAGGGGAGGGAGTACTTC. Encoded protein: CASSPRLGQGREYF.

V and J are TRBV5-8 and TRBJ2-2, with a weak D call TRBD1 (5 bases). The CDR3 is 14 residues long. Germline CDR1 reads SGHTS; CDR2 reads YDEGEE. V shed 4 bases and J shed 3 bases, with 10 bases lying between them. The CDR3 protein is CASSEDTHTGELFF. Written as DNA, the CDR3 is TGTGCCAGCAGCGAGGACACCCACACCGGGGAGCTGTTTTTT.

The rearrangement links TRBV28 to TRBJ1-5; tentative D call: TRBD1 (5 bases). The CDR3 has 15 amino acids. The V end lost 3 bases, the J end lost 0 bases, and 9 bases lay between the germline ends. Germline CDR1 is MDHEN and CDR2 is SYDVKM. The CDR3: CASSFTGGSNQPQHF. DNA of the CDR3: TGTGCCAGCAGTTTTACCGGGGGTAGCAATCAGCCCCAGCATTTT.

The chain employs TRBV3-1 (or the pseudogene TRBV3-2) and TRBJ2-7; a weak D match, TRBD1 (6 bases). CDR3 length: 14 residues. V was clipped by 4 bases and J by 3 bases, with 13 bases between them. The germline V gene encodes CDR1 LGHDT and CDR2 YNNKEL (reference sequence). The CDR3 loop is CASSPPNRVYEQYF. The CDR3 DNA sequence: TGTGCCAGCAGCCCGCCAAACAGGGTCTACGAGCAGTACTTC.

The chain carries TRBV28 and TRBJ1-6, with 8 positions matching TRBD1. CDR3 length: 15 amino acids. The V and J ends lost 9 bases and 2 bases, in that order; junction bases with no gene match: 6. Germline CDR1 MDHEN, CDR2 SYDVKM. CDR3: CASRQGSTYNSPLHF. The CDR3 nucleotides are TGTGCCAGTCGACAGGGGAGCACCTATAATTCACCCCTCCACTTT.

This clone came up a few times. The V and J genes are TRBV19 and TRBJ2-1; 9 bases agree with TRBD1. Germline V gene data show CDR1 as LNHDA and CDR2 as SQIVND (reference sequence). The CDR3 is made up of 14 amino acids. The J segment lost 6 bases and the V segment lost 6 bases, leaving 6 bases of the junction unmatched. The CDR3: CASREQGAFNEQFF. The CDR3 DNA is TGTGCCAGTAGGGAACAGGGGGCATTCAATGAGCAGTTCTTC.

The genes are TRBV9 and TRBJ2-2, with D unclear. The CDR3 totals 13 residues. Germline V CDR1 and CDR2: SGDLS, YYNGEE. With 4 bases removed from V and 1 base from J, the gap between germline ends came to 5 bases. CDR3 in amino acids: CASSRVNTGELFF. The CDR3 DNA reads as TGTGCCAGCAGCCGGGTGAACACCGGGGAGCTGTTTTTT. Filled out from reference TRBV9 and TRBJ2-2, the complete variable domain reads DSGVTQTPKHLITATGQRVTLRCSPRSGDLSVYWYQQSLDQGLQFLIQYYNGEERAKGNILERFSAQQFPDLHSELNLSSLELGDSALYFCASSRVNTGELFFGEGSRLTVL.

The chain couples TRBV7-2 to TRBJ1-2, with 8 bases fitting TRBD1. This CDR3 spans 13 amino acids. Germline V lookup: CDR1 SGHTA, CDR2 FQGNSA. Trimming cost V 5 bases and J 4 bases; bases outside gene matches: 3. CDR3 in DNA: TGTGCCAGCAGCGACAGGGGACCCTATGGCTACACCTTC. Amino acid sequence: CASSDRGPYGYTF.

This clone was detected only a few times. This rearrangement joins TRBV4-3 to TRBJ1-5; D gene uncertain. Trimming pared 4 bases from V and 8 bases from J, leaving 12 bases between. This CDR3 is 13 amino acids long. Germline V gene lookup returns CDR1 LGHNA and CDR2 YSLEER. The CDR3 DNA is TGCGCCAGCAGCCCCTCCGCGGTGGAGCCCCAGCATTTT. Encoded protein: CASSPSAVEPQHF.

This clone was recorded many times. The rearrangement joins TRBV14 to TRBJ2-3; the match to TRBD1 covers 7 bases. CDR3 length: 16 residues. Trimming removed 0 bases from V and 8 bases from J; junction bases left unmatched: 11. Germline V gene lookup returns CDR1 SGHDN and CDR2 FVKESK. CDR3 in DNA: TGTGCCAGCAGCCAAGATCTATCGACAGGGTTTCGTACGCAGTATTTT. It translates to CASSQDLSTGFRTQYF.

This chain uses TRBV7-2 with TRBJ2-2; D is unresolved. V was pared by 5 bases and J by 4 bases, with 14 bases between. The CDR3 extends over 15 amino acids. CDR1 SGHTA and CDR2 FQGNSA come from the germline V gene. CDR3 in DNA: TGTGCCAGCAGCCCTAATGCGAGAGGCACCGGGGAGCTGTTTTTT. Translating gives CASSPNARGTGELFF.